Following are 32 T cell receptor beta chains from one sample sequenced in a study of regulatory T cells in long-lasting Graves disease. Researchers made TCR beta libraries by using iRepertoire HTBI primers and running Arm-PCR on CDR3 regions. Each CDR3 protein is one row after TCRdb ran MiXCR on the multiplex PCR reads. The sample carries approximately 350,000 distinct CDR3 sequences, about 16% recorded once. As to time point: newly diagnosed GD, antithyroid drugs for less than 3 months. PBMC-extracted RNA yielded the TCR library. Another study also made use of these data, one on T cells in Graves' hyperthyroidism and ophthalmopathy.

The sequences come from peripheral blood mononuclear cells (PBMCs), collected at new diagnosis, from a patient treated with antithyroid drugs. These receptors all stem from a woman between 18 and 29 years old with Graves disease.

The chain has TRBV2 and TRBJ1-5; 8 bases fit TRBD1. The CDR3 totals 15 residues. V trimming: 4 bases; J trimming: 3 bases; junction bases outside the gene matches: 5. The germline gives CDR1 SNHLY, CDR2 FYNNEI. The CDR3 nucleotides read TGTGCCAGCAGTGGGACAGGGAATTTCAATCAGCCCCAGCATTTT. Translating gives CASSGTGNFNQPQHF.

This clonotype was counted at least ten times. The V call is TRBV18, the J call TRBJ2-3; 10 bases align to TRBD2. With 3 bases clipped from V and 7 bases from J, the junction kept 7 bases outside the gene matches. This CDR3 has 15 residues. CDR1 is KGHSH and CDR2 is LQKENI in the germline V gene. The chain's CDR3 is CASSPSGGVRNTQYF. CDR3 coding DNA: TGTGCCAGCTCACCGAGCGGGGGGGTTCGGAATACGCAGTATTTT.

This clonotype was recorded at least ten times. V gene TRBV18 combines with J gene TRBJ2-7; 10 positions agree with TRBD2. The trim removed 6 bases at V and 6 bases at J, leaving 8 bases unmatched. The CDR3 is 14 residues long. Looked up from germline, CDR1 is KGHSH and CDR2 is LQKENI. The CDR3 spells CASSSGLADSEQYF. CDR3 DNA: TGTGCCAGCTCTTCCGGACTAGCGGACTCCGAGCAGTACTTC.

This clonotype was seen ten or more times. The chain uses TRBV20-1 and TRBJ2-7; the match to TRBD1 covers 8 bases. V trimming: 1 base; J trimming: 1 base; junction bases outside the gene matches: 6. Looked up from germline, CDR1 is DFQATT and CDR2 is SNEGSKA (reference sequence). This CDR3 region has 15 residues. CDR3 sequence (DNA): TGCAGTGCTAGAGTTCCGGGACAGGCGTCCTACGAGCAGTACTTC. Its protein product is CSARVPGQASYEQYF.

This clonotype appeared many times. An end of the junction does not agree with germline; a read error may underlie this. The J gene is TRBJ2-1, the V gene TRBV5-1; D perhaps matches TRBD2 (6 bases). CDR3 size: 15 residues. Germline-derived CDR1 and CDR2 are SGHRS and YFSETQ. CDR3 DNA sequence: TGTGCCAGCAGTTTAGGAGGGAGCTCCTACAATGAGCAGTTCTTC. Protein product: CASSLGGSSYNEQFF.

The V and J genes are TRBV5-1 and TRBJ2-7; the D gene is possibly TRBD2 (6 bases). The CDR3 is made up of 12 amino acids. V shed 3 bases and J shed 6 bases, with 10 bases lying between them. Germline V gene sequence: CDR1 SGHRS, CDR2 YFSETQ. CDR3 DNA: TGCGCCAGCAGCTCGATGGGGGGCGAGCAGTACTTC. It specifies CASSSMGGEQYF.

V gene TRBV2 combines with J gene TRBJ2-4; 12 positions match TRBD2. The last part of the DNA fits TRBJ2-5 better; the J call may be wrong. The CDR3 consists of 15 residues. Looked up from germline, CDR1 is SNHLY and CDR2 is FYNNEI. The CDR3 nucleotides are TGTGCCAGCAGCGGACCTAGCGGGGGGGAAGAGACCCAGTACTTC. Translated, it gives CASSGPSGGEETQYF.

This clonotype was seen ten or more times. This sequence joins TRBV5-6 and TRBJ2-1; D perhaps matches TRBD2 (5 bases). The V end lost 1 base, the J end lost 0 bases, and 20 bases lay between the germline ends. The germline V gene has CDR1 SGHDT and CDR2 YYEEEE. This CDR3 has 19 amino acids. CDR3 in amino acids: CASSLRRSTKIYSYNEQFF. CDR3 DNA sequence: TGTGCCAGCAGCTTGAGGAGGTCAACTAAGATTTACTCCTACAATGAGCAGTTCTTC.

This clonotype was seen many times. CDR3 nucleotides: TGCGCCAGCAGCACAGGGACAGGGAGCAATCAGCCCCAGCATTTT. It yields the protein CASSTGTGSNQPQHF. The chain employs TRBV5-1 and TRBJ1-5, with TRBD1 matching over 9 bases. The V gene's germline CDR1 is SGHRS and CDR2 YFSETQ. V was clipped by 4 bases and J by 1 base; unmatched bases: 3. The CDR3 has 15 amino acids.

This clonotype was counted many times. A junction end diverges from the germline sequence, so it may reflect a read error. The chain combines TRBV30 with TRBJ2-1; D is unclear. The CDR3 covers 14 residues. Per the germline V gene, CDR1 is GTSNPN and CDR2 is SVGIG (reference sequence). Here the CDR3 reads CAWSVIGSHNEQFF. In DNA form, the CDR3 reads TGTGCCTGGAGTGTTATTGGCTCCCACAATGAGCAGTTCTTC.

This clonotype was observed at least ten times. The J gene is TRBJ2-7, the V gene TRBV12-3 or TRBV12-4; 8 bases are a match to TRBD1. The V and J ends lost 3 bases and 4 bases, in that order; junction bases with no gene match: 11. The CDR3 runs 16 residues. CDR3 region: CASSFNRRTGPYEQYF. The CDR3 DNA reads as TGTGCCAGCAGTTTTAATCGAAGGACAGGGCCTTACGAGCAGTACTTC.

The chain recombines TRBV4-2 with TRBJ2-6, with D hard to call. Germline CDR1 LGHNA, CDR2 YNFKEQ. This CDR3 is built from 18 residues. Between the trimmed V and J ends, which lost 1 base and 2 bases, there was a span of 15 bases. The CDR3 DNA is TGTGCCAGCAGCCAAGGGACCGGCTTAAGAACTGGGGCCAACGTCCTGACTTTC. As protein: CASSQGTGLRTGANVLTF.

This clonotype was counted ten times or more. The rearrangement uses TRBV5-1 and TRBJ2-1, with 10 positions matching TRBD2. The CDR3 consists of 14 residues. Germline V gene lookup returns CDR1 SGHRS and CDR2 YFSETQ. Trimming cost V 8 bases and J 5 bases; bases outside gene matches: 7. The chain's CDR3 is CASALAGVNNEQFF. The DNA for the CDR3 is TGCGCCAGTGCCCTAGCGGGAGTCAACAATGAGCAGTTCTTC.

This clonotype was recorded many times. The chain links TRBV20-1 to TRBJ2-7; D ambiguous. V lost 0 bases, J lost 1 base, and 10 bases lay in between. Germline loops: CDR1 DFQATT, CDR2 SNEGSKA (reference sequence). The CDR3 length is 14 residues. In nucleotides, the CDR3 is TGCAGTGCTAGAGATCTGGCTGGGTCCTACGAGCAGTACTTC. It encodes CSARDLAGSYEQYF.

This clonotype has only a few counts. The rearrangement uses TRBV19 and TRBJ2-3; 9 bases match TRBD2. With V trimmed by 4 bases and J by 3 bases, 8 bases remained unmatched. The CDR3 is 16 amino acids. Per germline, CDR1 LNHDA and CDR2 SQIVND (reference sequence). The DNA for the CDR3 is TGTGCCAGTAGTAAGAGCGGGAGGCGGTCGACAGATACGCAGTATTTT. Translation gives CASSKSGRRSTDTQYF.

This clonotype was observed many times. The chain employs TRBV6-1 and TRBJ2-1, with 10 nucleotides matching TRBD2. Germline V CDR1 and CDR2: MNHNS, SASEGT. V shed 6 bases, J shed 4 bases, and the junction held 12 bases outside the gene matches. The CDR3 is 17 amino acids. The CDR3 region is CASRSAVGLAAYNEQFF. For the CDR3, the DNA is TGTGCCAGCAGGTCCGCCGTTGGACTAGCGGCTTACAATGAGCAGTTCTTC.

This clonotype showed up just a few times. The chain uses TRBV9 and TRBJ1-4; D is unclear. Germline assignment: CDR1 SGDLS and CDR2 YYNGEE. The V end lost 0 bases, the J end lost 8 bases, and 20 bases lay between the germline ends. The CDR3 sequence is 17 residues long. CDR3 bases: TGTGCCAGCAGCGTAGCTAAAGGGTCCCCAGCGGGGGAAAAACTGTTTTTT. Residues: CASSVAKGSPAGEKLFF. Looking up the rest from reference TRBV9 and TRBJ1-4 gives the full variable domain: DSGVTQTPKHLITATGQRVTLRCSPRSGDLSVYWYQQSLDQGLQFLIQYYNGEERAKGNILERFSAQQFPDLHSELNLSSLELGDSALYFCASSVAKGSPAGEKLFFGSGTQLSVL.

The V and J genes are TRBV13 and TRBJ1-1, with D possibly matching TRBD1 (5 bases). CDR3 length: 17 amino acids. Germline V gene data show CDR1 as PRHDT and CDR2 as FYEKMQ (reference sequence). V lost 4 bases and J 9 bases, leaving 27 bases between the germline ends. The CDR3 nucleotides read TGTGCCAGCAGCTATCGGGCGTTCGGTCTCAGTGACAGCCAAGCTTTCTTT. It encodes CASSYRAFGLSDSQAFF.

V usage is TRBV4-1 and J usage is TRBJ2-2; TRBD2 might be the D (6 bases). The CDR3 is made up of 15 amino acids. Trimming left V 0 bases short and J 7 bases short, with 12 bases between. The germline gives CDR1 MGHRA, CDR2 YSYEKL. This CDR3 is CASSQDGGTFGELFF. CDR3 DNA: TGCGCCAGCAGCCAAGATGGAGGGACTTTCGGGGAGCTGTTTTTT.

Many counts were recorded for this clonotype. The chain links TRBV6-5 to TRBJ1-1; D may be TRBD1 (6 bases). Germline V gene lookup returns CDR1 MNHEY and CDR2 SVGAGI. The V gene lost 4 bases and the J gene lost 0 bases, with 9 bases spanning the gap. The CDR3 runs to 14 residues. DNA of the CDR3: TGTGCCAGCAGTTGGGACACGATGAACACTGAAGCTTTCTTT. Its translation is CASSWDTMNTEAFF.

This clonotype was picked up many times. The chain has TRBV24-1 and TRBJ2-5; 10 nucleotides align to TRBD1. With 5 bases clipped from V and 5 bases from J, the junction kept 10 bases outside the gene matches. The germline CDR1 and CDR2 sequences are KGHDR and SFDVKD. This CDR3 region has 16 residues. CDR3 protein: CATSAVPGTGVETQYF. The CDR3 region has the DNA TGTGCCACCAGTGCCGTCCCCGGGACAGGGGTGGAGACCCAGTACTTC.

This clonotype was counted a few times. CDR3 DNA sequence: TGTGCCACTTGGACAGGGTGGAACTATGGCTACACCTTC. Its translation: CATWTGWNYGYTF. The chain uses TRBV19 and TRBJ1-2; 8 bases are shared with TRBD1. In germline, CDR1 is LNHDA, CDR2 SQIVND (reference sequence). V gave up 10 bases and J gave up 2 bases; unmatched junction bases: 6. The CDR3 runs 13 residues.

This clonotype was seen ten or more times. The chain links TRBV20-1 to TRBJ1-2; D is possibly TRBD1 (5 bases). The CDR3 runs to 13 residues. CDR1 is DFQATT and CDR2 is SNEGSKA in the germline V gene (reference sequence). In nucleotides, the CDR3 is TGCACCCCGGGGGGGGTCGATAGCTATGGCTACACCTTC. It translates to CTPGGVDSYGYTF.

This clonotype was seen repeatedly, ten times or more. This chain links TRBV7-9 with TRBJ2-1, with a weak D call TRBD1 (6 bases). Between the trimmed V and J ends, which lost 0 bases and 4 bases, there was a span of 10 bases. Germline-derived CDR1 and CDR2 are SEHNR and FQNEAQ (reference sequence). This CDR3 spans 15 amino acids. In DNA form, the CDR3 reads TGTGCCAGCAGCTTAGCCGGGACACGATACAATGAGCAGTTCTTC. Protein sequence: CASSLAGTRYNEQFF. Supplemented by reference TRBV7-9 and TRBJ2-1, the full variable domain reads DTGVSQNPRHKITKRGQNVTFRCDPISEHNRLYWYRQTLGQGPEFLTYFQNEAQLEKSRLLSDRFSAERPKGSFSTLEIQRTEQGDSAMYLCASSLAGTRYNEQFFGPGTRLTVL.

The table lists this clonotype with many counts. The rearrangement uses TRBV5-1 and TRBJ2-1; no clear D. The CDR3 spans 14 residues. Germline values: CDR1 SGHRS, CDR2 YFSETQ. V gave up 4 bases and J gave up 5 bases, with 13 bases separating them. The CDR3 loop is CASSLRGRHNEQFF. The CDR3 DNA is TGCGCCAGCAGCCTCCGTGGACGACACAATGAGCAGTTCTTC.

This clonotype was detected ten times or more. The chain couples TRBV20-1 to TRBJ2-3, with TRBD2 matching 8 bases. The CDR3 contains 13 residues. Losses at the gene ends were 6 bases for V and 9 bases for J; bases not matched to a gene: 11. Germline CDR1 and CDR2: DFQATT and SNEGSKA (reference sequence). Here the CDR3 DNA reads TGCAGTGCCCGTGGTAACAGCGGGGGCACGCAGTATTTT. Translation gives CSARGNSGGTQYF.

Ten or more counts support this clonotype. The chain is built from TRBV20-1 and TRBJ2-7, with a weak D call TRBD2 (6 bases). This CDR3 contains 13 residues. Per the germline V gene, CDR1 is DFQATT and CDR2 is SNEGSKA (reference sequence). V lost 4 bases and J 1 base, leaving 11 bases between the germline ends. The CDR3 bases are TGCAGTGCTACCCCGGGGGAGTCCTACGAGCAGTACTTC. Translating it yields CSATPGESYEQYF.

Only one count was recorded for this clonotype. At one end, the junction sequence differs from germline, possibly due to a read error. This chain joins TRBV20-1 and TRBJ2-1, with D maybe TRBD2 (6 bases). The CDR3 extends over 15 amino acids. Looked up from germline, CDR1 is DFQATT and CDR2 is SNEGSKA (reference sequence). CDR3 DNA: TGCGGTGCTAGTAGTCCCCGGGGGAGACACAATGAGCAGTTCTTC. It specifies CGASSPRGRHNEQFF.

This clonotype was observed many times. The chain couples TRBV27 to TRBJ2-5; D perhaps matches TRBD2 (7 bases). This CDR3 has 14 residues. V was clipped by 2 bases and J by 7 bases, with 14 bases between them. Germline lookup yields CDR1 MNHEY and CDR2 SMNVEV (reference sequence). The CDR3, as DNA: TGTGCCAGCAGTTTAACCGGGGGCGGGGGGACCCAGTACTTC. It is translated as CASSLTGGGGTQYF.

The table lists this clonotype with many counts. The chain recombines TRBV20-1 with TRBJ2-7; weak D call: TRBD1 (6 bases). V lost 5 bases to trimming and J lost 1 base, with 9 bases between them. Looked up from germline, CDR1 is DFQATT and CDR2 is SNEGSKA (reference sequence). This CDR3 spans 12 amino acids. This CDR3 is CSAHTGSYEQYF. CDR3 sequence (DNA): TGCAGTGCTCATACAGGGTCCTACGAGCAGTACTTC.

This clonotype was picked up a small number of times. The J gene is TRBJ1-4, the V gene TRBV20-1; D unclear. V was shortened by 5 bases and J by 2 bases, with 9 bases between the two germline ends. This CDR3 contains 13 residues. Germline loops: CDR1 DFQATT, CDR2 SNEGSKA (reference sequence). CDR3 sequence: CSAYHSTNEKLFF. In DNA form, the CDR3 reads TGCAGTGCTTACCACAGTACTAATGAAAAACTGTTTTTT.

This clonotype has more than one count but fewer than ten. This CDR3 reads CASTIDSSYNEQFF. CDR3 sequence (DNA): TGTGCCAGCACCATAGATAGCTCCTACAATGAGCAGTTCTTC. This sequence joins TRBV6-1 and TRBJ2-1; D is undetermined. Trimming took 7 bases from V and 0 from J, leaving 10 bases between them. CDR3 length: 14 amino acids. Germline assignment: CDR1 MNHNS and CDR2 SASEGT.